Below are 14 T cell receptor beta chains sequenced from a single sample in a study of T cells in localized non-small cell lung cancer. Assay: immunoSEQ multiplex PCR; the TCRdb copy retains only in-frame clones and omits some. The sample holds 72,000 or so clones, around four fifths seen once. Source: peripheral blood, taken before any cancer treatment. All receptors derive from a female donor aged 60 or older with stage I lung adenocarcinoma.

This clone came up once. The chain couples TRBV11-2 to TRBJ2-7; TRBD2 aligns across 10 bases. The CDR3 length is 15 residues. V dropped 3 bases and J dropped 6; count of bases not matched to a gene: 8. CDR1 is SGHAT, CDR2 FQNNGV, per germline. CDR3 DNA sequence: TGTGCCAGCAGCTTCTTGAGCGGGGGGGTCGGCGAGCAGTACTTC. Encoded protein: CASSFLSGGVGEQYF.

This sequence joins TRBV11-2 and TRBJ1-3; the D is unclear. CDR1 and CDR2 from the germline V gene are SGHAT and FQNNGV. CDR3 size: 13 residues. Trimming took 6 bases from V and 0 from J, leaving 6 bases between them. The DNA for the CDR3 is TGTGCCAGCAGGGCAAGCTCTGGAAACACCATATATTTT. It translates to CASRASSGNTIYF.

J is TRBJ1-5 and V is TRBV5-5; unclear D gene. This CDR3 region has 14 residues. V was cut by 4 bases and J by 3 bases, with 11 bases left in between. Germline assignment: CDR1 SGHKS and CDR2 YYEKEE (reference sequence). The DNA of the CDR3 is TGTGCCAGCAGCCGAAAGGGTTCCAATCAGCCCCAGCATTTT. Its protein product is CASSRKGSNQPQHF.

The V gene is TRBV10-3, the J gene TRBJ2-7; 7 bases match TRBD2. The CDR3 runs 12 residues. V shed 6 bases and J 4 bases; nucleotides not matched to a gene: 3. Germline CDR1 is ENHRY and CDR2 is SYGVKD. CDR3: CAISPGGYEQYF. In nucleotides, the CDR3 is TGTGCCATCAGCCCCGGGGGGTACGAGCAGTACTTC.

The chain couples TRBV5-6 to TRBJ1-5; tentative D call: TRBD1 (5 bases). The CDR3 length is 15 residues. The V end lost 2 bases, the J end lost 6 bases, and 15 bases lay between the germline ends. Per the germline V gene, CDR1 is SGHDT and CDR2 is YYEEEE. Here the CDR3 reads CASSFDRGSSQPQHF. CDR3 DNA: TGTGCCAGCAGCTTTGATCGGGGGTCGAGTCAGCCCCAGCATTTT.

The chain couples TRBV5-5 to TRBJ2-7; D remains ambiguous. The germline V gene has CDR1 SGHKS and CDR2 YYEKEE (reference sequence). CDR3 length: 11 amino acids. V was pared by 1 base and J by 11 bases, with 10 bases between. CDR3 in DNA: TGTGCCAGCAGCTTGTCTGCTCGAGAGTACTTC. This translates into CASSLSAREYF.

The gene calls are TRBV9 and TRBJ2-7; 7 bases map to TRBD1. The CDR3 length is 15 residues. V lost 4 bases, J lost 7 bases, and 14 bases stayed unmatched. Germline V lookup: CDR1 SGDLS, CDR2 YYNGEE. The CDR3 DNA sequence: TGTGCCAGCAGCCCTTACGCCGGGACAGAGGGAGAGCAGTACTTC. Amino acid sequence: CASSPYAGTEGEQYF. The full variable domain, its missing parts supplied by reference TRBV9 and TRBJ2-7, is DSGVTQTPKHLITATGQRVTLRCSPRSGDLSVYWYQQSLDQGLQFLIQYYNGEERAKGNILERFSAQQFPDLHSELNLSSLELGDSALYFCASSPYAGTEGEQYFGPGTRLTVT.

CDR3 DNA: TGTGCCAGCAGCTTTACAGGAAACACAGATACGCAGTATTTT. Its protein is CASSFTGNTDTQYF. The chain uses TRBV7-9 and TRBJ2-3; tentatively, D is TRBD1 (5 bases). Germline CDR1 is SEHNR and CDR2 is FQNEAQ (reference sequence). The CDR3 is 14 residues long. V lost 3 bases and J lost 2, with 9 bases in between.

This chain uses TRBV4-1 with TRBJ2-3; 13 bases map to TRBD2. Germline trimming cut 1 base from V and 2 bases from J; bases unmatched to any gene: 3. The CDR3 sequence is 17 residues long. The germline V gene encodes CDR1 MGHRA and CDR2 YSYEKL. CDR3 in DNA: TGCGCCAGCAGCCAAGGAACTAGCGGGAGGGCCACAGATACGCAGTATTTT. As protein: CASSQGTSGRATDTQYF.

The J gene is TRBJ1-1, the V gene TRBV2, with D tentatively TRBD1 (5 bases). V dropped 4 bases and J dropped 1 base, with 13 bases sitting between them. The CDR3 contains 15 residues. Germline CDR1 is SNHLY and CDR2 is FYNNEI. This chain's CDR3 is CASSGTDRRNTEAFF. CDR3 DNA: TGTGCCAGCAGTGGAACCGACAGACGGAACACTGAAGCTTTCTTT.

The genes are TRBV6-5 and TRBJ2-7, with D perhaps given as TRBD1 or TRBD2 (5 bases each). The CDR3 spans 12 residues. Per the germline V gene, CDR1 is MNHEY and CDR2 is SVGAGI. The V and J ends lost 5 bases and 5 bases respectively, with 10 bases between them. The CDR3 loop reads CASSGDRDEQYF. In nucleotides, the CDR3 is TGTGCCAGCAGTGGGGACCGTGACGAGCAGTACTTC.

The V and J genes are TRBV4-2 and TRBJ2-7; D is possibly TRBD1 or TRBD2 (5 bases each). V was cut by 4 bases and J by 2 bases, with 18 bases left in between. The CDR3 runs to 16 residues. Germline CDR1 and CDR2: LGHNA and YNFKEQ. The CDR3, as DNA: TGTGCCAGCAGCCGGGGATTTGGGGACCCGACCTACGAGCAGTACTTC. It translates to CASSRGFGDPTYEQYF.

The rearrangement links TRBV29-1 to TRBJ2-7, with 9 bases that match TRBD1. The CDR3 contains 12 residues. CDR1 and CDR2 (germline): SQVTM, ANQGSEA. With 4 bases clipped from V and 7 bases from J, the junction kept 5 bases outside the gene matches. The CDR3 loop reads CSVGGQGGEQYF. The CDR3 DNA reads TGCAGCGTTGGGGGACAGGGCGGAGAGCAGTACTTC.

The rearrangement joins TRBV6-5 to TRBJ2-1; 8 bases map to TRBD2. Germline V gene data show CDR1 as MNHEY and CDR2 as SVGAGI. V lost 6 bases and J lost 9; bases outside the gene matches: 10. This CDR3 spans 14 amino acids. The CDR3 loop reads CASRGLASGTEQFF. DNA of the CDR3: TGTGCCAGCAGAGGACTAGCCAGCGGGACTGAGCAGTTCTTC.